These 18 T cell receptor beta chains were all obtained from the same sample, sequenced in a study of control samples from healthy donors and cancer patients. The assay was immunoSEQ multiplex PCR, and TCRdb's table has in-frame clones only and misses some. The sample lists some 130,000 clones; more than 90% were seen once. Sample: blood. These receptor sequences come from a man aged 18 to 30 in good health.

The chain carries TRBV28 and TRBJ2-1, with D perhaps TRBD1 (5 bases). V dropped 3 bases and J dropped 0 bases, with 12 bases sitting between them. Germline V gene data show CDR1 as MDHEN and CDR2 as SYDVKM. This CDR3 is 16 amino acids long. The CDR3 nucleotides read TGTGCCAGCAGTTTCTGGGGCCGAAGCTCCTACAATGAGCAGTTCTTC. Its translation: CASSFWGRSSYNEQFF.

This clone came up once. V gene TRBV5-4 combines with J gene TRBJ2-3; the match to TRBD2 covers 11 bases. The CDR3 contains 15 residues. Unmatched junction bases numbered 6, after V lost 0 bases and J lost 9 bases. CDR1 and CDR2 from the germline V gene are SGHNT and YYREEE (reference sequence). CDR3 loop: CASSLAELAGETQYF. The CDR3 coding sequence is TGTGCCAGCAGCTTGGCCGAACTAGCGGGGGAGACGCAGTATTTT.

The CDR3 nucleotides are TGTGCCAGTAGTAACCCGGGCCTAACCCACACTGAAGCTTTCTTT. Residues: CASSNPGLTHTEAFF. V is TRBV19 and J is TRBJ1-1; no clear D gene. The CDR3 has 15 amino acids. The V gene's germline CDR1 is LNHDA and CDR2 SQIVND (reference sequence). V lost 4 bases, J lost 3 bases, and 15 bases lay in between.

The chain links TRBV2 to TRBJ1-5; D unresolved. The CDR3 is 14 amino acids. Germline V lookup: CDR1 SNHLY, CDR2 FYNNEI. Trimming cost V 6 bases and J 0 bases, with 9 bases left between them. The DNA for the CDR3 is TGTGCCAGCAGGAGTCGGATTAGCAATCAGCCCCAGCATTTT. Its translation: CASRSRISNQPQHF.

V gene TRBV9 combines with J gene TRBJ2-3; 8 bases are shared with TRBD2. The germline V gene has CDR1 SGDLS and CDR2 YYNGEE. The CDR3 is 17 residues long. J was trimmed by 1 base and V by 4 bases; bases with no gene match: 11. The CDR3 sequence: CASSRNSGAGGTDTQYF. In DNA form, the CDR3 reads TGTGCCAGCAGCAGAAATAGCGGGGCGGGGGGCACAGATACGCAGTATTTT.

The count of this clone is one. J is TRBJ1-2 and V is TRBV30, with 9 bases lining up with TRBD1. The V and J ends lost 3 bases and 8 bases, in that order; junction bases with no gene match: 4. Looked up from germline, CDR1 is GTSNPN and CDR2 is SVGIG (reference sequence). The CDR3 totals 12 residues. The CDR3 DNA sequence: TGTGCCTGGAGAGGGGACAGGGCGGGCTACACCTTC. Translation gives CAWRGDRAGYTF.

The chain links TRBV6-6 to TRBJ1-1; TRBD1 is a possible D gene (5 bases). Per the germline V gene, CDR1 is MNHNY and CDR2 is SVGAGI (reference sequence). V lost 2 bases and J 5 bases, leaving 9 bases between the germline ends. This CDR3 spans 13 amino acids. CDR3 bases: TGTGCCAGCAGTTACAGGGACGCAACTGAAGCTTTCTTT. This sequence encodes CASSYRDATEAFF.

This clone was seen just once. The CDR3 here is CAIGRDSFFKGYTF. CDR3 DNA: TGTGCCATCGGACGGGACAGTTTCTTCAAGGGCTACACCTTC. The chain joins TRBV10-3 to TRBJ1-2; 7 bases are shared with TRBD1. The germline gives CDR1 ENHRY, CDR2 SYGVKD. V trimming: 8 bases; J trimming: 8 bases; junction bases outside the gene matches: 14. The CDR3 is 14 residues long.

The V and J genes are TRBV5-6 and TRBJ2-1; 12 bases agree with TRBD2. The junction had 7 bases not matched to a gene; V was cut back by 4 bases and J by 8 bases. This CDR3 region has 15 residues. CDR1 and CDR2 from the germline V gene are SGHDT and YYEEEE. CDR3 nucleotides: TGTGCCAGCAGCGTACCGGGACTAGCGGGTCATGAGCAGTTCTTC. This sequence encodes CASSVPGLAGHEQFF. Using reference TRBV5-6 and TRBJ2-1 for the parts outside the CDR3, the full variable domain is DAGVTQSPTHLIKTRGQQVTLRCSPKSGHDTVSWYQQALGQGPQFIFQYYEEEERQRGNFPDRFSGHQFPNYSSELNVNALLLGDSALYLCASSVPGLAGHEQFFGPGTRLTVL.

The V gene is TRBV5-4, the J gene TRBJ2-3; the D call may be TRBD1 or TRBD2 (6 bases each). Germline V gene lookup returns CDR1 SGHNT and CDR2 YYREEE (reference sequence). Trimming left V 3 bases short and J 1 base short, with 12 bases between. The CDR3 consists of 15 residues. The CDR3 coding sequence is TGTGCCAGCAGCTCCGCGGGACATCGCACAGATACGCAGTATTTT. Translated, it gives CASSSAGHRTDTQYF.

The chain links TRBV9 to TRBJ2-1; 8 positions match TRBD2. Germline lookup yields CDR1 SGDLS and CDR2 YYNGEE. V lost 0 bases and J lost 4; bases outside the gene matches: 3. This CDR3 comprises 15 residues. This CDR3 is CASSVAGGTYNEQFF. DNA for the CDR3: TGTGCCAGCAGCGTAGCGGGGGGGACTTACAATGAGCAGTTCTTC.

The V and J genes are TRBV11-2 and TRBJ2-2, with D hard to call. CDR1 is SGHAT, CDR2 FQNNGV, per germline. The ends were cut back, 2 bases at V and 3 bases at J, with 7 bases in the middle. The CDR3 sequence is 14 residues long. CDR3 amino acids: CASSLNDDTGELFF. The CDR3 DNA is TGTGCCAGCAGCTTAAATGATGACACCGGGGAGCTGTTTTTT.

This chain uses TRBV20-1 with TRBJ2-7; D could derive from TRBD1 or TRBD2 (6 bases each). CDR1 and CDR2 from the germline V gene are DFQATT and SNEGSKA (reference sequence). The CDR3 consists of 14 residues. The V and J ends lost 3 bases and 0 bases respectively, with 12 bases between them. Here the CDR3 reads CSASGGGISYEQYF. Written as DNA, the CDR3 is TGCAGTGCTAGTGGAGGGGGTATCTCCTACGAGCAGTACTTC.

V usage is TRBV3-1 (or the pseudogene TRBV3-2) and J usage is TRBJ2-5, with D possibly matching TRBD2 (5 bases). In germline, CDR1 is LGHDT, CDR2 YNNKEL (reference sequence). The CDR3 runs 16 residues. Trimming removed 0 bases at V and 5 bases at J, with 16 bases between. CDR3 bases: TGTGCCAGCAGCCAAGATCGGCGGGCGCGGCGGGAGACCCAGTACTTC. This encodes CASSQDRRARRETQYF.

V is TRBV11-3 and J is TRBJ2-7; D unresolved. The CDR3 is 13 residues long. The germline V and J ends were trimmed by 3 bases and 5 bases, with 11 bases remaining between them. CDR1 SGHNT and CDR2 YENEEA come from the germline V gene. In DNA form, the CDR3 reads TGTGCCAGCAGCTTCGTCCAGAACCACGAGCAGTACTTC. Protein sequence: CASSFVQNHEQYF. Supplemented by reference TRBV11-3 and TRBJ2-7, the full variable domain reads EAGVVQSPRYKIIEKKQPVAFWCNPISGHNTLYWYLQNLGQGPELLIRYENEEAVDDSQLPKDRFSAERLKGVDSTLKIQPAELGDSAVYLCASSFVQNHEQYFGPGTRLTVT.

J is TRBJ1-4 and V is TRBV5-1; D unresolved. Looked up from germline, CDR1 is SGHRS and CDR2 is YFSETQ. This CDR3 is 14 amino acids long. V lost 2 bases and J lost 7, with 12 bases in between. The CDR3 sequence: CASSFSGSVEKLFF. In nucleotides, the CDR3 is TGCGCCAGCAGCTTTTCCGGGTCGGTTGAAAAACTGTTTTTT.

DNA for the CDR3: TGTGCCAGCAGCTTAAATTGGGACGTAGAGGGCACTGAAGCTTTCTTT. This gives the protein CASSLNWDVEGTEAFF. This chain uses TRBV7-9 with TRBJ1-1, with D maybe TRBD1 (5 bases). The V end lost 2 bases, the J end lost 4 bases, and 17 bases lay between the germline ends. CDR3 size: 16 residues. Germline CDR1 is SEHNR and CDR2 is FQNEAQ (reference sequence).

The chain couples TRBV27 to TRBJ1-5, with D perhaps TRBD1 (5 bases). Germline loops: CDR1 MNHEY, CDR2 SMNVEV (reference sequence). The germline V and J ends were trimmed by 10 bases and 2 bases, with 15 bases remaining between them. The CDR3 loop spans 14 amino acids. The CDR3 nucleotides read TGTGCCACCCGTGGGGGAGCCGGCAATCAGCCCCAGCATTTT. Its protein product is CATRGGAGNQPQHF.